Listed below are T cell receptor beta chains from one sample, sequenced in a study of response to subunit inactivated influenza vaccine. MiXCR, run by TCRdb on the RT-PCR reads, gives a single entry per CDR3 protein. The data contain more than 200,000 distinct CDR3 sequences, 9.5% to 15% of them singletons. Sequenced here: non-naive T cells sorted from PBMCs, sampled 14 to 15 days before vaccination. These receptor sequences come from a man aged 50-60 years who received an inactivated influenza vaccine. CDR3s include the opening cysteine and the closing phenylalanine or tryptophan. D genes are given only for firm matches. A clone size is listed for some rows: how often the clone was seen (once, few, many), or a class if it is expanded.

>NA|many|TRBJ2-5|TRBV7-2
TGTGCCAGCAGCCCCGGATCTCAAGAGACCCAGTACTTC
CASSPGSQETQYF
>TRBD1|few|TRBJ2-7|TRBV27
TGTGCCAGCAGTGCGGCCGGGACAGGTTTCGAGCAGTACTTC
CASSAAGTGFEQYF
>NA|many|TRBJ1-1|TRBV5-6
TGTGCCAGCAGCTTGTTCTTGAACACTGAAGCTTTCTTT
CASSLFLNTEAFF
>TRBD1|few|TRBJ2-7|TRBV29-1
TGCAGCGTTGGGCCGGACAGGTCCACCCCGCACTACGAGCAGTACTTC
CSVGPDRSTPHYEQYF
>NA|NA|TRBJ1-4|TRBV12-3/TRBV12-4
TGTGCCAGCAGTTTGTGGGAAAATGAAAAACTGCTTTTT
CASSLWENEKLLF
>NA|NA|TRBJ2-5|TRBV6-2/TRBV6-3
TGTGCCAGCAGTTACTTCAAAGAGACCCAGTACTTC
CASSYFKETQYF
>TRBD1|NA|TRBJ2-3|TRBV3-1
TGTGCCAGCAGCCAAGATTACAGAGGGGGCATCACAGATACGCAGTATTTT
CASSQDYRGGITDTQYF
>TRBD1|many|TRBJ2-5|TRBV29-1
TGCAGCGTTGGAAAGGGACAGGGGCTACAAGAGACCCAGTACTTC
CSVGKGQGLQETQYF
>TRBD2|few|TRBJ2-7|TRBV10-3
TGTGCCATCAGTGAACGCGGGGTAGCGGGAGGAGGCGAGCAGTACTTC
CAISERGVAGGGEQYF
>TRBD1|many|TRBJ2-7|TRBV20-1
TGCAGTGCTAACGCAGGGGGCTACGAGCAGTACTTC
CSANAGGYEQYF
>NA|many|TRBJ1-1|TRBV6-1
TGTGCCAGCAGTGAAATTATAGTGTCGGAATTGAACACTGAAGCTTTCTTT
CASSEIIVSELNTEAFF
>NA|NA|TRBJ1-1|TRBV4-2
TGTGCCAGCAGCCAAGATCGGTTAGGGGCTGAAGCTTTCTTT
CASSQDRLGAEAFF
>TRBD2|many|TRBJ2-1|TRBV24-1
TGTGCCACCAGTCAACTCGTAGCGGGTCTTGGGGAGCAGTTCTTC
CATSQLVAGLGEQFF
>NA|few|TRBJ1-4|TRBV4-1
TGCGCCAGCAGCCAAGACAGACCCCGAGGCAAAAATGAAAAACTGTTTTTT
CASSQDRPRGKNEKLFF
>NA|few|TRBJ1-5|TRBV5-6
TGTGCCAGCAGCTTGAACAGGGACGGCAATCAGCCCCAGCATTTT
CASSLNRDGNQPQHF
>TRBD2|many|TRBJ2-2|TRBV27
TGTGCCAGCAGCGTGGAAGGGGGACTAGCGCTCGAGACCGGGGAGCTGTTTTTT
CASSVEGGLALETGELFF
>NA|NA|TRBJ1-1|TRBV12-3/TRBV12-4
TGTGCCAGCAGCTGGGGAGGGGGATTGAACACTGAAGCTTTCTTT
CASSWGGGLNTEAFF
>NA|few|TRBJ1-2|TRBV28
TGTGCCAGCAGTTTAAATGGTGTGGACCGCCTCTATGGCTACACCTTC
CASSLNGVDRLYGYTF